These T cell receptor beta chains were read from a single sample in a study of blood T cells in healthy people across ages. TCRdb re-called the 5' RACE reads with MiXCR, one entry per CDR3 protein. The sample gives 800,000 to 950,000 distinct CDR3 sequences, under 40% of which show up once; 10% to 15% is in the top ten. The sample comprised blood. The receptor source for this set is a man aged 18 to 30 in good health. Each CDR3 is given with its conserved first and last residue. D genes are given only for firm matches. Clone size is shown for a subset of rows, as once, few, many or a class of expanded clone.

d_call	v_call	j_call	clone_size	cdr3_aa	cdr3_nt
-	TRBV3-1	TRBJ1-2	-	CASSLTRQRGYTF	TGTGCCAGCAGCCTCACCCGACAGAGGGGCTACACCTTC
-	TRBV4-2	TRBJ1-1	few	CASSQGTILTGDTEAFF	TGTGCCAGCAGCCAAGGAACGATTCTTACTGGCGACACTGAAGCTTTCTTT
TRBD2	TRBV20-1	TRBJ2-2	-	CSAARTSGGPGELFF	TGCAGTGCTGCCCGAACTAGCGGGGGGCCCGGGGAGCTGTTTTTT
TRBD1	TRBV2	TRBJ1-1	few	CASSGWDSRTEAFF	TGTGCCAGCAGCGGTTGGGACAGTAGAACCGAAGCTTTCTTT
-	TRBV13	TRBJ1-3	-	CASSSRSSGNTIYF	TGTGCCAGCAGCAGTCGGTCCTCTGGAAACACCATATATTTT
-	TRBV12-3/TRBV12-4	TRBJ1-5	-	CASSLVPPGYSNRPQHF	TGTGCCAGCAGTTTAGTTCCTCCGGGCTATAGCAATCGGCCCCAGCATTTT
-	TRBV7-2	TRBJ1-1	-	CASSLGLGTGAFF	TGTGCCAGCAGCCTAGGTTTGGGGACGGGGGCTTTCTTT
TRBD1	TRBV14	TRBJ1-2	many	CASSHGTGPSGYTF	TGTGCCAGCAGCCACGGGACAGGGCCCTCAGGCTACACCTTC
-	TRBV20-1	TRBJ1-5	-	CSARVPRWGNQPQHF	TGCAGTGCTAGAGTTCCAAGGTGGGGCAATCAGCCCCAGCATTTT
-	TRBV5-6	TRBJ2-3	few	CASSTIWGRVTSTDTQYF	TGTGCCAGCAGCACTATCTGGGGCAGGGTCACTAGCACAGATACGCAGTATTTT
-	TRBV20-1	TRBJ2-7	-	CSARDPRDRASRGGSHEQYF	TGCAGTGCTAGAGATCCTCGGGACAGGGCATCTCGGGGGGGTTCCCACGAGCAGTACTTC
TRBD1	TRBV9	TRBJ1-2	few	CASSVEGQGGYTF	TGTGCCAGCAGCGTAGAGGGACAGGGTGGCTACACCTTC
-	TRBV18	TRBJ1-1	-	CASSGTHRNTEAFF	TGTGCCAGCTCAGGGACTCACAGGAACACTGAAGCTTTCTTT
TRBD1	TRBV6-6	TRBJ1-2	-	CASSYFSGGGNYGYTF	TGTGCCAGCAGTTACTTCTCAGGGGGCGGAAACTATGGCTACACCTTC
TRBD1	TRBV28	TRBJ2-1	-	CASNPEQGWDEQFF	TGTGCCAGCAACCCAGAACAGGGGTGGGATGAGCAGTTCTTC
-	TRBV7-9	TRBJ1-1	-	CASSSAPEKKAFF	TGTGCCAGCAGCTCGGCCCCCGAGAAAAAAGCTTTCTTT
-	TRBV12-3/TRBV12-4	TRBJ1-4	many	CASSPVDRNEKLFF	TGTGCCAGCAGTCCCGTAGACAGGAATGAAAAACTGTTTTTT
TRBD1	TRBV30	TRBJ2-3	-	CAWVRQGYSTDTQYF	TGTGCCTGGGTCAGACAGGGATATAGCACAGATACGCAGTATTTT
-	TRBV14	TRBJ1-6	-	CVSSHEGTQLNSPLHF	TGTGTCAGCAGCCACGAAGGGACACAGCTTAATTCACCCCTCCACTTT
-	TRBV6-6	TRBJ1-2	-	CASSPGLQGGYTF	TGTGCCAGCAGCCCCGGGCTCCAGGGGGGCTACACCTTC
-	TRBV6-2/TRBV6-3	TRBJ2-7	-	CASSYSRYEQYF	TGTGCCAGCAGTTACTCACGATACGAGCAGTACTTC
-	TRBV7-9	TRBJ2-1	few	CASSPSGTSPSGEQFF	TGTGCCAGCAGCCCTTCGGGCACTAGCCCGTCGGGTGAGCAGTTCTTC
TRBD2	TRBV7-2	TRBJ2-5	-	CASSLGASGPDNEQYF	TGTGCCAGCAGCCTAGGGGCTAGCGGGCCTGACAATGAGCAGTACTTC
TRBD1	TRBV5-4	TRBJ1-1	-	CASSRKTGDTEAFF	TGTGCCAGCAGCCGAAAAACAGGGGACACTGAGGCTTTCTTT
-	TRBV5-1	TRBJ2-6	-	CASSGQANVLTF	TGCGCCAGCAGCGGCCAGGCCAACGTCCTGACTTTC
-	TRBV12-5	TRBJ2-5	-	CASGLPRGETQYF	TGTGCTAGTGGTTTGCCCCGGGGAGAGACCCAGTACTTC
-	TRBV12-3/TRBV12-4	TRBJ1-2	few	CASSPGPIRSGGYTF	TGTGCCAGCAGCCCGGGACCGATTAGATCCGGTGGCTACACCTTC
TRBD1	TRBV20-1	TRBJ1-5	-	CSASSGQVNQPQHF	TGCAGTGCTAGTTCGGGACAGGTCAATCAGCCCCAGCATTTT
TRBD2	TRBV5-1	TRBJ2-1	many	CASSLYATSGVNEQFF	TGCGCCAGCAGCTTGTACGCGACTAGCGGGGTAAATGAGCAGTTCTTC
-	TRBV13	TRBJ2-3	-	CASSPRAGARSTDTQYF	TGTGCCAGCAGCCCACGGGCCGGTGCTAGGAGCACAGATACGCAGTATTTT
-	TRBV29-1	TRBJ1-2	-	CSDGQGDYGYTF	TGCAGCGACGGGCAGGGCGACTATGGCTACACCTTC
-	TRBV6-2/TRBV6-3	TRBJ1-1	-	CASQAGHPNTEAFF	TGTGCCAGCCAGGCGGGACACCCGAACACTGAAGCTTTCTTT
-	TRBV7-9	TRBJ2-5	-	CASSTGQVFRETQYF	TGTGCCAGCAGCACGGGACAAGTATTCCGAGAGACCCAGTACTTC
-	TRBV5-5	TRBJ1-2	few	CASSFFTEANYGYTF	TGTGCCAGCAGCTTTTTTACGGAAGCTAACTATGGCTACACCTTC
-	TRBV18	TRBJ2-3	once	CASSPIPGHRTDTQYF	TGTGCCAGCTCACCTATACCGGGACACCGCACAGATACGCAGTATTTT
-	TRBV7-2	TRBJ1-2	many	CASSPDRGRVEGYTF	TGTGCCAGCAGCCCTGATCGGGGGAGGGTTGAGGGCTACACCTTC
-	TRBV2	TRBJ1-2	-	CASSERSYGYTF	TGTGCCAGCAGTGAAAGGTCCTATGGCTACACCTTC
-	TRBV12-3/TRBV12-4	TRBJ2-3	many	CASRRLSTDTQYF	TGTGCCAGCAGACGACTAAGCACAGATACGCAGTATTTT
-	TRBV5-1	TRBJ1-6	few	CASSFFRRPDSSPLHF	TGCGCCAGCAGCTTTTTCCGAAGGCCAGATAGTTCACCCCTCCACTTT
TRBD2	TRBV7-2	TRBJ2-3	few	CASSARTSGGYGDTQYF	TGTGCCAGCAGCGCCCGGACTAGCGGGGGGTACGGGGATACGCAGTATTTT
-	TRBV7-2	TRBJ2-6	few	CASSLLAGAHSGANVLTF	TGTGCCAGCAGCTTGTTGGCCGGAGCCCACTCTGGGGCCAACGTCCTGACTTTC
-	TRBV5-1	TRBJ1-6	-	CASSLNSPERSPLHF	TGCGCCAGCAGCTTGAACAGCCCGGAACGGTCACCCCTCCACTTT
-	TRBV7-9	TRBJ2-4	few	CASSSQLKRNIQYF	TGTGCCAGCAGCTCACAGCTAAAGCGAAACATTCAGTACTTC
-	TRBV18	TRBJ2-3	few	CASSPEQTTDTQYF	TGTGCCAGCTCACCGGAACAGACCACAGATACGCAGTATTTT
-	TRBV12-3/TRBV12-4	TRBJ1-4	many	CASSPSATNEKLFF	TGTGCCAGCAGTCCCAGCGCAACTAATGAAAAACTGTTTTTT
TRBD1	TRBV10-3	TRBJ2-1	once	CAISEEAGGLLNEQFF	TGTGCCATCAGTGAGGAAGCAGGGGGCTTATTAAATGAGCAGTTCTTC
TRBD2	TRBV5-6	TRBJ2-4	-	CASSPGLADVKNIQCF	TGTGCCAGCAGCCCGGGACTAGCGGACGTCAAAAATATTCAGTGCTTC
-	TRBV10-3	TRBJ2-7	-	CAISEFDSPGYEQYF	TGTGCCATCAGTGAGTTCGACAGCCCCGGCTACGAGCAGTACTTC
-	TRBV5-5	TRBJ1-5	few	CASSPQRTGGGGQPQHF	TGTGCCAGCAGCCCCCAACGGACGGGGGGCGGGGGTCAGCCCCAGCATTTT
-	TRBV10-3	TRBJ2-5	-	CAISERIGETQYF	TGTGCCATCAGTGAACGTATTGGAGAGACCCAGTACTTC